The rows below give T cell receptor beta chains drawn from one sample of a study of cytomegalovirus exposure and HLA in healthy donors. The data were produced by immunoSEQ multiplex PCR, yet TCRdb's version contains in-frame clones alone and is incomplete. The sample holds 150,000 to 200,000 clones, about 82% seen once. Sequenced: PBMCs. Source of these receptors: a man between 18 and 29 years old in good health and CMV-seronegative. Both conserved end residues are part of each CDR3. The D gene is left open where the match is weak. The size entry is marked missing in some rows and otherwise reads once, few, many or a size class.

NA | NA | TRBJ1-2 | TRBV5-6 | TGTGCCAGCAGCTCCCCGGCAGGCCCTGGGGGCTACACCTTC | CASSSPAGPGGYTF
few | NA | TRBJ2-7 | TRBV6-1 | TGTGCCAGCAGCGCCCGGGACTGGATCTACGAGCAGTACTTC | CASSARDWIYEQYF
NA | NA | TRBJ1-2 | TRBV7-2 | TGTGCCAGCAGCCAAACAACTAACTATGGCTACACCTTC | CASSQTTNYGYTF
NA | TRBD1 | TRBJ1-5 | TRBV2 | TGTGCCAGCAGTGAGGGTGGAGGGGGCAGACAGCCCCAGCATTTT | CASSEGGGGRQPQHF
NA | TRBD1 | TRBJ1-2 | TRBV6-1 | TGTGCCAGCCTGGGGAATGTACCAGGGGGAGGCTACACCTTC | CASLGNVPGGGYTF
NA | NA | TRBJ2-1 | TRBV7-8 | TGTGCCAGCAGCTTACTACCAGTCCGACGGGGGCAGTTCTTC | CASSLLPVRRGQFF
NA | TRBD2 | TRBJ2-1 | TRBV7-9 | TGTGCCAGCAGCTTAGGACTAGCGGGGGGCGATGAGCAGTTCTTC | CASSLGLAGGDEQFF
NA | TRBD2 | TRBJ2-1 | TRBV5-1 | TGCGCCAGCAGCTTAAACTCGGGGACTAGCAGTCATGAGCAGTTCTTC | CASSLNSGTSSHEQFF
NA | NA | TRBJ1-1 | TRBV5-1 | TGCGCCACTCAAGACGGGGGGTTGAACACTGAAGCTTTCTTT | CATQDGGLNTEAFF
NA | TRBD2 | TRBJ2-7 | TRBV5-4 | TGTGCCAGCAGCTTTCCTAGCGGGGGGGCGCGCGAGCAGTACTTC | CASSFPSGGAREQYF
few | NA | TRBJ1-2 | TRBV7-9 | TGTGCCAGCAGCTTAATAGCGGGACAAAACTATGGCTACACCTTC | CASSLIAGQNYGYTF
NA | NA | TRBJ1-1 | TRBV19 | TGTGCCAGTAGTTCCCAGGCCTCCGGAGGGACTGAAGCTTTCTTT | CASSSQASGGTEAFF
NA | TRBD1 | TRBJ2-6 | TRBV28 | TGTGCCAGCAGCTTAACAGGGGCCGGGGCCAACGTCCTGACTTTC | CASSLTGAGANVLTF
NA | TRBD2 | TRBJ2-5 | TRBV6-6 | TGTGCCAGCAGGAGCTTCGGGGGGGGACCGGAGACCCAGTACTTC | CASRSFGGGPETQYF
NA | NA | TRBJ2-1 | TRBV9 | TGTGCCAGCAGCGAGACGGGGGACTCCTACAATGAGCAGTTCTTC | CASSETGDSYNEQFF
NA | TRBD1 | TRBJ2-1 | TRBV29-1 | TGCAGCGTTGGGGTACGGGGACAGGGGTACAATGAGCAGTTCTTC | CSVGVRGQGYNEQFF
NA | NA | TRBJ1-5 | TRBV5-1 | TGCGCCAGCAGCTTGGGGTCGGGCGGGGATCAGCCCCAGCATTTT | CASSLGSGGDQPQHF
NA | TRBD1 | TRBJ1-2 | TRBV6-5 | TGTGCCAGCCTAGACAGGGGGCTTTATGGCTACACCTTC | CASLDRGLYGYTF
NA | NA | TRBJ1-5 | TRBV19 | TGTGCCAGTACCCCCTCCGGGGGTAGTAGCAATCAGCCCCAGCATTTT | CASTPSGGSSNQPQHF
once | NA | TRBJ2-1 | TRBV6-5 | TGTGCCAGCAGCCCGGGACTCACGAATGAGCAGTTCTTC | CASSPGLTNEQFF
NA | TRBD1 | TRBJ2-2 | TRBV2 | TGTGCCAGCAGTCCAGACAGGGATGGGGAGCTGTTTTTT | CASSPDRDGELFF
NA | NA | TRBJ1-1 | TRBV5-1 | TGCGCCAGCAGCTTGCGGGGGAACACTGAAGCTTTCTTT | CASSLRGNTEAFF
few | NA | TRBJ1-2 | TRBV2 | TGTGCCAGCAGTCCCAGGTACAGAGACTATGGCTACACCTTC | CASSPRYRDYGYTF
NA | NA | TRBJ2-7 | TRBV2 | TGTGCCAGCAGTATCGGCTACGAGCAGTACTTC | CASSIGYEQYF
few | TRBD1 | TRBJ1-2 | TRBV6-6 | TGTGCCAGCAGTTACTCGGAACAGGGGTCTGGCTACACCTTC | CASSYSEQGSGYTF
NA | TRBD1 | TRBJ1-5 | TRBV10-3 | TGTGCCATCAAAGACCCCTCACAGGGGGCAAATCAGCCCCAGCATTTT | CAIKDPSQGANQPQHF
NA | TRBD1 | TRBJ1-6 | TRBV5-4 | TGTGCCAGCAGATTGGACAGGGAGGGAATTCACCCCCTCCACTTT | CASRLDREGIHPLHF
NA | NA | TRBJ1-3 | TRBV7-3 | TGTGCCAGCAGCTTAACCGGTCAGGTCTCTGGAAACACCATATATTTT | CASSLTGQVSGNTIYF
few | TRBD1 | TRBJ1-4 | TRBV5-5 | TGTGCCAGCAGCGAGGGGGCCAGGGGTAATGAAAAACTGTTTTTT | CASSEGARGNEKLFF
NA | TRBD2 | TRBJ2-5 | TRBV5-8 | TGTGCCAGCAGCCCGGGACGGACTAGCGGCCTCTCGGAGACCCAGTACTTC | CASSPGRTSGLSETQYF
NA | TRBD1 | TRBJ1-2 | TRBV5-1 | TGCGCCAGCAGCTCGGACAGGGAGTGGAATGGCTACACCTTC | CASSSDREWNGYTF
once | NA | TRBJ1-5 | TRBV15 | TGTGCCACCAGCCCCAGGGGTGGCAATCAGCCCCAGCATTTT | CATSPRGGNQPQHF
few | TRBD1 | TRBJ1-6 | TRBV5-1 | TGCGCCAGCAGCTTCTCGACAGGGGACCGTGGGCTATCACCCCTCCACTTT | CASSFSTGDRGLSPLHF
few | TRBD1 | TRBJ2-7 | TRBV13 | TGTGCCAGCAGCGACAGGGGCCCCTACGAGCAGTACTTC | CASSDRGPYEQYF
NA | NA | TRBJ1-5 | TRBV7-6 | TGTGCCAGCAGCTTAAATGGCCATAGCAATCAGCCCCAGCATTTT | CASSLNGHSNQPQHF
NA | NA | TRBJ2-7 | TRBV15 | TGTGCCACCAGCAGACAGAGGGCGGGACGATACGAGCAGTACTTC | CATSRQRAGRYEQYF
NA | TRBD1 | TRBJ1-1 | TRBV5-6 | TGTGCCAGCAGCTTGGTGGACAGGGGGCCCACTGAAGCTTTCTTT | CASSLVDRGPTEAFF
NA | NA | TRBJ2-2 | TRBV30 | TGTGCCTGGAGTCAGGTGGCCGGGGAGCTGTTTTTT | CAWSQVAGELFF
NA | NA | TRBJ2-3 | TRBV7-3 | TGTGCCAGCAGCAAACAGGGTAGGACAGATACGCAGTATTTT | CASSKQGRTDTQYF
NA | NA | TRBJ1-5 | TRBV19 | TGTGCCAGTACTGTACAGAATAGCAATCAGCCCCAGCATTTT | CASTVQNSNQPQHF
NA | TRBD1 | TRBJ2-7 | TRBV7-9 | TGTGCCAGCAGCAATAGGGGGCGCGGCGAGCAGTACTTC | CASSNRGRGEQYF
NA | NA | TRBJ2-1 | TRBV9 | TGTGCCAGCACCGACCCGGGACAACCCTACAATGAGCAGTTCTTC | CASTDPGQPYNEQFF
NA | NA | TRBJ2-2 | TRBV28 | TGTGCCAGCAGTACAAGCGGCACCGGGGAGCTGTTTTTT | CASSTSGTGELFF
NA | TRBD1 | TRBJ1-2 | TRBV5-6 | TGTGCCAGCAGCCCCGACAGGGGGATAGGCTACACCTTC | CASSPDRGIGYTF
NA | NA | TRBJ1-4 | TRBV7-9 | TGTTCCAGCAGCTTCCATCTGACAGGTTATAAGGAAAAACTGTTTTTT | CSSSFHLTGYKEKLFF
NA | NA | TRBJ2-3 | TRBV4-1 | TGCGCCAGCAGCCAAGACCCATCGACAAGTTCAAAAGATACGCAGTATTTT | CASSQDPSTSSKDTQYF
NA | TRBD2 | TRBJ2-5 | TRBV5-1 | TGCGCCAGCAGCTCCGGGACTAGCGGGGCCCAAGAGACCCAGTACTTC | CASSSGTSGAQETQYF
NA | TRBD1 | TRBJ2-7 | TRBV4-1 | TGCGCCAGCAGCCGACAGGGGCCTCCTGGCGAGCAGTACTTC | CASSRQGPPGEQYF
NA | TRBD2 | TRBJ2-1 | TRBV6-6 | TGTGCCAGCAGTCTAGCGGGAGTGGGAGGTGAGCAGTTCTTC | CASSLAGVGGEQFF
NA | TRBD1 | TRBJ2-7 | TRBV30 | TGTGCCTGGAGTCGACAGGGGTGGGACGAGCAGTACTTC | CAWSRQGWDEQYF